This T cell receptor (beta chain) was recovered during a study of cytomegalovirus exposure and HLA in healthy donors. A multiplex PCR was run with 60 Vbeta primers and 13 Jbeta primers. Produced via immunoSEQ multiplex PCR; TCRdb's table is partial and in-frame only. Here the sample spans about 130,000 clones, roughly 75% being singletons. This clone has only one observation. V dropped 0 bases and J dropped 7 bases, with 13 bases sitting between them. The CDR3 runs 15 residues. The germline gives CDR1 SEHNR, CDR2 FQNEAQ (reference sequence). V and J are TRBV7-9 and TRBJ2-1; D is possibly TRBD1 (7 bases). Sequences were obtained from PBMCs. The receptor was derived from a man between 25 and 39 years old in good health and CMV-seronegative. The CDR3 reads CASSLAAEGANEQFF. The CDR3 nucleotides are TGTGCCAGCAGCTTAGCTGCGGAGGGGGCGAATGAGCAGTTCTTC.